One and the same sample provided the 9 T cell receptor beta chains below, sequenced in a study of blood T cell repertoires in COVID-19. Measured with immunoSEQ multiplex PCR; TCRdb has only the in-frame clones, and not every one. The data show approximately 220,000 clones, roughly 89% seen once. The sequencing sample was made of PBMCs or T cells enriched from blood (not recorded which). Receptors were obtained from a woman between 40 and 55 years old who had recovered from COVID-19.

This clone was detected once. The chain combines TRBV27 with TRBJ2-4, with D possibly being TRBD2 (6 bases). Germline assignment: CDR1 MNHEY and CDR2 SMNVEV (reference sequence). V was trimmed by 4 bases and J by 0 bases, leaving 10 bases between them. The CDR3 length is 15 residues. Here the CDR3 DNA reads TGTGCCAGCAGTTCGACGGGACTAGCCAAAAACATTCAGTACTTC. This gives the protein CASSSTGLAKNIQYF.

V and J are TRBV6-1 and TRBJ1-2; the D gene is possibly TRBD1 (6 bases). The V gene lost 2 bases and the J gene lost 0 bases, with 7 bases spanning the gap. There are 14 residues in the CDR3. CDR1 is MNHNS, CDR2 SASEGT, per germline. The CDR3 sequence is CASSEQGTNYGYTF. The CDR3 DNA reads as TGTGCCAGCAGTGAACAGGGGACTAACTATGGCTACACCTTC.

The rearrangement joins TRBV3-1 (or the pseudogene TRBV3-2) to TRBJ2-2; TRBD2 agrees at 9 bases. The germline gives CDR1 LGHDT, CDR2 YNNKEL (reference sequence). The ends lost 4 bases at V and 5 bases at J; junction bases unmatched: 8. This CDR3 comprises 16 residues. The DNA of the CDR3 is TGTGCCAGCAGCCGATCTAGCGGGACTAGTACCGGGGAGCTGTTTTTT. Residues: CASSRSSGTSTGELFF.

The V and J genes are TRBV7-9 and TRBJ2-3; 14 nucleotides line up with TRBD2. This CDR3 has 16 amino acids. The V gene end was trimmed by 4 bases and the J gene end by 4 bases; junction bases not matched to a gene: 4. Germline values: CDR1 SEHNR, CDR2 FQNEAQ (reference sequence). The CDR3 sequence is CASSSGTSGSSDTQYF. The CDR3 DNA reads TGTGCCAGCAGCTCAGGGACTAGCGGGAGTTCAGATACGCAGTATTTT.

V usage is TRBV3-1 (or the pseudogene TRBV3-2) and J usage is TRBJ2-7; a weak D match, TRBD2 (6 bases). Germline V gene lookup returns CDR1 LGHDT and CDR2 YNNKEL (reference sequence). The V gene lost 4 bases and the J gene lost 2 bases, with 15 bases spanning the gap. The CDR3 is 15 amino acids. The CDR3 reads CASSLTSSGTYEQYF. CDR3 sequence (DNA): TGTGCCAGCAGCCTCACTAGCAGCGGTACCTACGAGCAGTACTTC.

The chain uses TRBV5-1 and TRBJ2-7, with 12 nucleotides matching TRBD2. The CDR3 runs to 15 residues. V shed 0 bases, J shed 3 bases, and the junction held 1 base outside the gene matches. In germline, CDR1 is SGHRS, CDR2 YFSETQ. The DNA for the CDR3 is TGCGCCAGCAGCTTGGGACTAGCGGGGGTCTACGAGCAGTACGTC. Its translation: CASSLGLAGVYEQYV.

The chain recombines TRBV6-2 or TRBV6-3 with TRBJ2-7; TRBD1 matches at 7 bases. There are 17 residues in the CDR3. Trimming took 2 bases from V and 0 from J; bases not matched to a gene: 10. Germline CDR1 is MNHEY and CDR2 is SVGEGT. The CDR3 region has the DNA TGTGCCAGCAGTTACGTGGCAGGGGGACCGATCTCCTACGAGCAGTACGTC. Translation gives CASSYVAGGPISYEQYV.

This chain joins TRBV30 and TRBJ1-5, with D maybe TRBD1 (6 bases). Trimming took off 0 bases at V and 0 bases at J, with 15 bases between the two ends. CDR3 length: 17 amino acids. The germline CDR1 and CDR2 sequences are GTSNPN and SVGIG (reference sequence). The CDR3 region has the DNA TGTGCCTGGAGTGTACAGAGGGGGGGCGATAGCAATCAGCCCCAGCATTTT. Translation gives CAWSVQRGGDSNQPQHF.

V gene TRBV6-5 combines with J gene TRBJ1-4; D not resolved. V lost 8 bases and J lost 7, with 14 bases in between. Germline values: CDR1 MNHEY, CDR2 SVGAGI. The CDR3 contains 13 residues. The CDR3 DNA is TGTGCCAGCGGTTCGAGAGACTCTGAAAAACTGTTTTTT. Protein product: CASGSRDSEKLFF.